This is a list of T cell receptor beta chains from one sample in a study of long-term antiretroviral therapy in people with HIV. Generated by immunoSEQ multiplex PCR, the TCRdb table keeps only in-frame clones and is missing some. Among about 28,000 clones listed, 84% were seen once. This material consisted of unsorted PBMCs, taken 0.4 years after starting antiretroviral therapy. The receptor source for this set is a man between 18 and 29 years old with HIV. Each CDR3 is given with its conserved first and last residue. Fields, in order: J gene, D gene, V gene, clone size, CDR3 DNA, CDR3 protein. A D gene is named only where the DNA matches it firmly. Expanded clones get a size class; other rows say once, few or many, or leave the size out.

TRBJ2-7 | NA | TRBV28 | NA | TGTGCCAGCAGTTCCCCCAGGAAGGGGGCCTACGAGCAGTACTTC | CASSSPRKGAYEQYF
TRBJ2-4 | NA | TRBV6-5 | NA | TGTGCCAGCAGTTACAAAGGCAAAAACATTCAGTACTTC | CASSYKGKNIQYF
TRBJ1-5 | NA | TRBV19 | NA | TGTGCCAGTAGTATAGTGGGGAACGTCAATCAGCCCCAGCATTTT | CASSIVGNVNQPQHF
TRBJ2-5 | TRBD2 | TRBV5-1 | NA | TGCGCCAGCAGCCGGACTAGCGGGCTCAGGGTAGTAATAACGGAGACCCAGTACTTC | CASSRTSGLRVVITETQYF
TRBJ1-1 | NA | TRBV6-5 | NA | TGTGCCAGCAGGTCCCCAGGGGCGGGCACTGAAGCTTTCTTT | CASRSPGAGTEAFF
TRBJ2-7 | TRBD1 | TRBV7-9 | NA | TGTGCCAGCAGTTTACAGGGGTTAGAGCAGTACTTC | CASSLQGLEQYF
TRBJ2-2 | NA | TRBV7-8 | few | TGTGCCAGCAGCTTAGGACTAGACCCGAACACCGGGGAGCTGTTTTTT | CASSLGLDPNTGELFF
TRBJ1-4 | NA | TRBV25-1 | NA | TGTGCCAGCAGTGTCCGGACAGTCGCAACTAATGAAAAACTGTTTTTT | CASSVRTVATNEKLFF
TRBJ1-5 | NA | TRBV7-6 | NA | TGTGCCAGCAGTCCGAGAGTCGGGGCAGGGAGTCAGCCCCAGCATTTT | CASSPRVGAGSQPQHF
TRBJ2-4 | NA | TRBV11-2 | NA | TGTGCCAGCAGCTCGGCACAGGGTTTCGCCAAAAACATTCAGTACTTC | CASSSAQGFAKNIQYF
TRBJ1-2 | NA | TRBV7-9 | NA | TGTGCCAGCAGCTTAGAAAGAGCCTATGGCTACACCTTC | CASSLERAYGYTF
TRBJ2-3 | NA | TRBV5-1 | NA | TGCGCCAGCAGCTTGTCTGGGGCGGGTACTAGCACAGATACGCAGTATTTT | CASSLSGAGTSTDTQYF
TRBJ2-7 | TRBD1 | TRBV19 | once | TGTGCCAGTAGTATTTCGCGACAGGGGCGCGGTTCCTACGAGCAGTACTTC | CASSISRQGRGSYEQYF
TRBJ2-1 | NA | TRBV7-2 | NA | TGTGCCAGCAGCTCTAGGACAGATTACAATGAGCAGTTCTTC | CASSSRTDYNEQFF
TRBJ1-2 | TRBD1 | TRBV5-5 | NA | TGTGCCAGCAGCCCTATAGGACAGGACTATGGCTACACCTTC | CASSPIGQDYGYTF
TRBJ2-7 | TRBD1 | TRBV10-3 | NA | TGTGCCATCAGGGGGACAGGTTCCTACGAGCAGTACTTC | CAIRGTGSYEQYF
TRBJ2-3 | NA | TRBV27 | NA | TGTGCCAGCAGTTTACACCTTAAGGGTACAGATACGCAGTATTTT | CASSLHLKGTDTQYF
TRBJ2-3 | NA | TRBV11-2 | NA | TGTGCCAGCAGCCCTCTCCCGGGGCCCGCGAGCACAGATACGCAGTATTTT | CASSPLPGPASTDTQYF
TRBJ1-1 | NA | TRBV9 | NA | TGTGCCAGCAGCGTTGGGGCACAGGGTGAAGCTTTCTTT | CASSVGAQGEAFF
TRBJ2-1 | TRBD2 | TRBV9 | NA | TGTGCCAGCAGCGTACCAGACAGCCAGCGGGACCTCTTCTACAATGAGCAGTTCTTC | CASSVPDSQRDLFYNEQFF
TRBJ2-1 | TRBD2 | TRBV29-1 | NA | TGCAGCGCCATTAGCGGGAGGGCCAATAATGAGCAGTTCTTC | CSAISGRANNEQFF
TRBJ2-7 | NA | TRBV18 | NA | TGTGCCAGCTCACCAGTCGGGGGAAACCCCAACTCCTACGAGCAGTACTTC | CASSPVGGNPNSYEQYF
TRBJ2-2 | TRBD1 | TRBV6-5 | NA | TGTGCCAGGTTGCGACAGGGGCCATCCACCGGGGAGCTGTTTTTT | CARLRQGPSTGELFF
TRBJ1-1 | TRBD1 | TRBV6-1 | NA | TGTGCCAGCAGGTCAGGGGGCACTGAAGCTTTCTTT | CASRSGGTEAFF
TRBJ1-1 | NA | TRBV7-3 | NA | TGTGCCAGCAGCTTAACGGTACAAAGACTGACGAACACTGAAGCTTTCTTT | CASSLTVQRLTNTEAFF
TRBJ1-1 | NA | TRBV4-1 | NA | TGCGCCAGCAGCCAAGATGGGGAGGGAAGGAACACTGAAGCTTTCTTT | CASSQDGEGRNTEAFF
TRBJ2-7 | NA | TRBV29-1 | once | TGCAGCGTTGAATTCAACTACGAGCAGTACTTC | CSVEFNYEQYF
TRBJ1-2 | TRBD1 | TRBV15 | NA | TGTGCCACCAGCAGAGATCGTGCGGGACAGGGGGGCTACACCTTC | CATSRDRAGQGGYTF
TRBJ1-5 | NA | TRBV5-1 | NA | TGCGCCAGCAGCTTGAGCGGCTTAGGGGACAATCAGCCCCAGCATTTT | CASSLSGLGDNQPQHF
TRBJ1-5 | TRBD1 | TRBV6-6 | NA | TGTGCCAGCAGTACGCCCCAGGGGGATAGCAATCAGCCCCAGCATTTT | CASSTPQGDSNQPQHF
TRBJ2-5 | NA | TRBV7-2 | once | TGTGCCAGCTTGTTAGGAGGGCGGGGCTCGGAGACCCAGTACTTC | CASLLGGRGSETQYF
TRBJ2-7 | NA | TRBV11-2 | NA | TGTGCCAGCAGCTTATACGGCTCCTACGAGCAGTACTTC | CASSLYGSYEQYF
TRBJ1-1 | TRBD1 | TRBV19 | NA | TGTGCCAGTAGTAACGGACAGGGGTACACTGAAGCTTTCTTT | CASSNGQGYTEAFF
TRBJ1-2 | NA | TRBV14 | NA | TGTGCCAGCAGCCAAGGTGGAGGCTACACCTTC | CASSQGGGYTF
TRBJ1-5 | NA | TRBV6-1 | NA | TGTGCCAGCAGCCCCACGGGGAACAATCAGCCCCAGCATTTT | CASSPTGNNQPQHF
TRBJ2-1 | TRBD2 | TRBV28 | NA | TGTGCCAGCAGTTTATTGTTGCGGGAGGGCTACAATGAGCAGTTCTTC | CASSLLLREGYNEQFF
TRBJ2-7 | NA | TRBV5-1 | NA | TGCGCCAGCAGCTTGACGCGAAGCCCCTACGAGCAGTACTTC | CASSLTRSPYEQYF
TRBJ2-2 | TRBD2 | TRBV6-4 | NA | TGTGCCAGCAGTGACCACCCCGGGCTAGCGGGGAGGAACGGGGAGCTGTTTTTT | CASSDHPGLAGRNGELFF
TRBJ1-1 | NA | TRBV27 | NA | TGTGCCAGCAGTTTATCCGTGAACACTGAAGCTTTCTTT | CASSLSVNTEAFF
TRBJ2-2 | NA | TRBV5-6 | NA | TGTGCCAGCGCGCGGGCCGGGGCCGGGGAGCTGTTTTTT | CASARAGAGELFF
TRBJ2-5 | NA | TRBV5-1 | NA | TGCGCCAGCAGCTTGGTACAGGACTGGGGAGAGACCCAGTACTTC | CASSLVQDWGETQYF
TRBJ1-5 | NA | TRBV9 | NA | TGTGCCAGCAGCACCGCCGGGGACAATCAGCCCCAGCATTTT | CASSTAGDNQPQHF
TRBJ1-1 | NA | TRBV7-8 | NA | TGTGCCAGCAGCTTAGGAGGAGCTTACACTGAAGCTTTCTTT | CASSLGGAYTEAFF
TRBJ2-7 | TRBD1 | TRBV5-1 | NA | TGCGCCAGCAGCGAGACAGGGAGTTACGAGCAGTACTTC | CASSETGSYEQYF
TRBJ2-2 | NA | TRBV6-4 | NA | TGTGCCAGCAGCCCAGGGACCGGGGAGCTGTTTTTT | CASSPGTGELFF